The T cell receptor (beta chain) described here comes from a study of CXCR3-negative and CXCR3-positive naive CD8 T cells. Study-wide results and caveats: For naive cells, CXCR3-negative and CXCR3-positive subsets had similar TRBV-TRBJ usage; for memory cells, usage differed. Naive cells positive for CXCR3 carried more hydrophobic TRB CDR3s than CXCR3-negative ones.

Naive CD8+ T cells carried a CD45RO-CCR7+CD27+CD95- phenotype. Libraries were UMI-labeled 5' RACE TRB cDNA. TCRdb reprocessed the 5' RACE reads and reports one entry per CDR3 protein, with no DNA. The sample is made up of tens of thousands of distinct CDR3 sequences, and the top ten hold 0.5% to 0.55% of it. The CDR3 totals 14 residues. Germline loops: CDR1 SGHRS, CDR2 YFSETQ. Points on this clonotype: Its target is not known.

The rearrangement joins TRBV5-1 to TRBJ2-7; as DNA is missing, the TRBD1 call by TCRdb cannot be tested. The sequence derives from a human donor in good health. Some clones in this sample may be carry-over from other donors' samples. Sequences were obtained from naive CXCR3+ CD8+ T cells from blood. Subset indicated: CD45RO-CCR7+CD27+CD95- naive CD8+ T cells expressing CXCR3 (TNR3+). The CDR3 spells CASSPGTGAFEQYF.